Sequencing of this TCR beta chain was carried out in a study of breast tumors, draining lymph nodes, adjacent tissues. Whole-study findings and limits: Most tumor T cells seemingly derive from lymph node, then expand in tumor. Luminal-like breast cancer showed significantly higher tumor–nontumor repertoire similarity than basal-like. Compared with lymph nodes, tumors were less diverse; compared with nontumor tissue, more.

TCRdb reprocessed the multiplex PCR reads via MiXCR and lists one record per CDR3 protein. This sample yields 84,000 or so distinct CDR3 sequences, of which approximately 31% are seen a single time; over 6.5% belongs to the top ten. V was pared by 5 bases and J by 5 bases, with 15 bases between. Germline V gene sequence: CDR1 GTSNPN, CDR2 SVGIG (reference sequence). The CDR3 runs 14 residues. Axillary draining lymph nodes of breast cancer patients supplied the node samples. This clonotype was found many times. Its target is unknown. The TCR was taken from a female donor with breast cancer. Some clones in this sample may be carry-over from other donors' samples. The genes are TRBV30 and TRBJ2-2; either TRBD1 or TRBD2 may supply D (6 bases each). Source material: axillary lymph node tissue. CDR3: CAWHGGRGTGELFF. The CDR3 DNA sequence: TGTGCCTGGCATGGGGGGCGAGGTACCGGGGAGCTGTTTTTT.